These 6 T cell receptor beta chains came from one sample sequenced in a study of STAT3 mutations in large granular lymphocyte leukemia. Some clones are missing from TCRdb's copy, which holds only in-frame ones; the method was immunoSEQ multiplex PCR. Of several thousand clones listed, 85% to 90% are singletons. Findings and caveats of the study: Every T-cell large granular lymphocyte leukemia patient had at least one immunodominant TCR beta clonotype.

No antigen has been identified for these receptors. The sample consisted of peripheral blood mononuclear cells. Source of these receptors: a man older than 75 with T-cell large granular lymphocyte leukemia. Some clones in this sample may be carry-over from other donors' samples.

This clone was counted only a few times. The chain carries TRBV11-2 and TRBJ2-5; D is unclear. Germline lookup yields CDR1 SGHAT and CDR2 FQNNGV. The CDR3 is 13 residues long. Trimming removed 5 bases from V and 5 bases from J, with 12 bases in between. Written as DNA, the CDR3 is TGTGCCAGCAGCCCGTCGTCGCCGGAGACCCAGTACTTC. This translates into CASSPSSPETQYF.

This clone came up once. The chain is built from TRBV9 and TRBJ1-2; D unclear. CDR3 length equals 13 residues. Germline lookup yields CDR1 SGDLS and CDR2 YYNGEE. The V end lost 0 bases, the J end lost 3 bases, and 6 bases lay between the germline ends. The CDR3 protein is CASSVVGDYGYTF. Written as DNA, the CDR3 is TGTGCCAGCAGCGTAGTGGGAGACTATGGCTACACCTTC.

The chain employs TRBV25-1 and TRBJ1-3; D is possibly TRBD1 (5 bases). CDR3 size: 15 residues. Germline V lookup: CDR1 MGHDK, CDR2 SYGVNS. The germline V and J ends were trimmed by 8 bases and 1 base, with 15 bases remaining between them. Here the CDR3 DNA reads TGTGCCAGCGACGATCAGGGTGAGTCTGGAAACACCATATATTTT. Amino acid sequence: CASDDQGESGNTIYF.

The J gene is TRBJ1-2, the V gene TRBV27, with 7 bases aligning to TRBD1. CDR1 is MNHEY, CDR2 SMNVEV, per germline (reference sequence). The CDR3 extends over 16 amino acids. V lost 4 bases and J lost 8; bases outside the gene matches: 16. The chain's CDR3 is CASSSRTGTNVAGYTF. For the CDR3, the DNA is TGTGCCAGCAGTTCCAGGACAGGAACGAATGTAGCCGGCTACACCTTC.

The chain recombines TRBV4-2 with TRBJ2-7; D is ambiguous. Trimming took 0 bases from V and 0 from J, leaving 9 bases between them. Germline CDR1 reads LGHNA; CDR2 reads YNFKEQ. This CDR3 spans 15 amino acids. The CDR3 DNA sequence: TGTGCCAGCAGCCAAGATAACGCCCACTCCTACGAGCAGTACTTC. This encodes CASSQDNAHSYEQYF.

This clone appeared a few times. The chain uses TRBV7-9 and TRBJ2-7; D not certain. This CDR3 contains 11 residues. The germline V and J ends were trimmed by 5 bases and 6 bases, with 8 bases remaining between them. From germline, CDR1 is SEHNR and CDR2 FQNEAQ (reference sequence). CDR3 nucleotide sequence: TGTGCCAGCAGCCCCCGGTCCGAGCAGTACTTC. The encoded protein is CASSPRSEQYF.